These T cell receptor beta chains were read from a single sample in a study of OX40 agonist ivuxolimab in advanced cancers. Here immunoSEQ multiplex PCR was the method, and the copy in TCRdb shows in-frame clones only, minus some. The sample lists tens of thousands of clones, about nine tenths occurring once. The sample here was CD4+ or CD8+ T cells sorted from blood, taken in a trial of the OX40 agonist ivuxolimab. These receptors were obtained from an adult with an advanced solid tumor such as melanoma, head and neck, liver or kidney cancer. Both conserved end residues are part of each CDR3. Fields, in order: clone size, CDR3 length, J gene, V gene, D gene, CDR3 protein, CDR3 DNA. The D gene is left open where the match is weak. Clone size is not always given. Where it is, it says once, few, many or a class for expanded clones.

size: -
length: 16
J: TRBJ2-7
V: TRBV4-2
D: -
CDR3: CASSLNGQRGLYEQYF
DNA: TGTGCCAGCAGCCTTAACGGGCAAAGGGGACTTTACGAGCAGTACTTC

size: -
length: 13
J: TRBJ2-2
V: TRBV6-6
D: -
CDR3: CASRDASTGELFF
DNA: TGTGCCAGCAGGGATGCGAGTACCGGGGAGCTGTTTTTT

size: -
length: 14
J: TRBJ1-3
V: TRBV19
D: TRBD1
CDR3: CASKLTGAGNTIYF
DNA: TGTGCCAGTAAATTGACAGGGGCTGGAAACACCATATATTTT

size: -
length: 13
J: TRBJ2-7
V: TRBV6-1
D: -
CDR3: CASTIQGKREQYF
DNA: TGTGCCAGCACCATCCAGGGCAAGAGGGAGCAGTACTTC

size: -
length: 15
J: TRBJ1-4
V: TRBV2
D: -
CDR3: CASTLGGTTREKLFF
DNA: TGTGCCAGCACCCTGGGGGGGACCACGCGGGAAAAACTGTTTTTT

size: -
length: 13
J: TRBJ2-2
V: TRBV7-3
D: TRBD1
CDR3: CASSRTGVGELFF
DNA: TGTGCCAGCAGCAGGACAGGGGTCGGGGAGCTGTTTTTT

size: -
length: 15
J: TRBJ2-7
V: TRBV7-3
D: -
CDR3: CASTPPGALSYEQYF
DNA: TGTGCCAGCACCCCCCCCGGGGCCCTCTCCTACGAGCAGTACTTC

size: -
length: 15
J: TRBJ2-5
V: TRBV5-1
D: -
CDR3: CASRIGGGEQETQYF
DNA: TGCGCCAGCAGAATCGGAGGCGGGGAACAAGAGACCCAGTACTTC

size: -
length: 16
J: TRBJ2-3
V: TRBV11-2
D: -
CDR3: CASSLPFSLYTDTQYF
DNA: TGTGCCAGCAGCTTACCATTCTCGCTTTACACAGATACGCAGTATTTT

size: -
length: 14
J: TRBJ2-5
V: TRBV9
D: TRBD1
CDR3: CASSVGGTAETQYF
DNA: TGTGCCAGCAGCGTAGGGGGGACAGCGGAGACCCAGTACTTC

size: -
length: 16
J: TRBJ1-5
V: TRBV5-1
D: TRBD1
CDR3: CASSLGAGGKNQPQHF
DNA: TGCGCCAGCAGTCTGGGGGCAGGGGGCAAGAATCAGCCCCAGCATTTT

size: once
length: 15
J: TRBJ1-1
V: TRBV5-1
D: -
CDR3: CASSRNGQQNTEAFF
DNA: TGCGCCAGCAGCCGCAATGGACAGCAGAACACTGAAGCTTTCTTT

size: -
length: 11
J: TRBJ2-1
V: TRBV7-9
D: -
CDR3: CASSADDEQFF
DNA: TGTGCCAGCAGCGCAGACGATGAGCAGTTCTTC

size: few
length: 11
J: TRBJ1-1
V: TRBV7-9
D: -
CDR3: CASSARDLAFF
DNA: TGTGCCAGCAGCGCCCGGGACCTCGCTTTCTTT

size: -
length: 15
J: TRBJ2-5
V: TRBV5-1
D: -
CDR3: CASSLVGGFQETQYF
DNA: TGCGCCAGCAGCTTGGTCGGAGGATTCCAAGAGACCCAGTACTTC

size: -
length: 14
J: TRBJ2-3
V: TRBV6-5
D: -
CDR3: CASSYGASTDTQYF
DNA: TGTGCCAGCAGTTACGGCGCTAGCACAGATACGCAGTATTTT

size: -
length: 14
J: TRBJ2-5
V: TRBV10-3
D: -
CDR3: CAISESSGQETQYF
DNA: TGTGCCATCAGTGAGAGCTCGGGACAAGAGACCCAGTACTTC

size: -
length: 14
J: TRBJ2-1
V: TRBV2
D: TRBD2
CDR3: CASSESAGENEQFF
DNA: TGTGCCAGCAGTGAATCGGCGGGAGAGAATGAGCAGTTCTTC

size: -
length: 13
J: TRBJ1-1
V: TRBV6-1
D: -
CDR3: CASSDGLNTEAFF
DNA: TGTGCCAGCAGTGACGGCCTGAACACTGAAGCTTTCTTT

size: -
length: 14
J: TRBJ2-7
V: TRBV6-1
D: TRBD1
CDR3: CASSETGGLYEQYF
DNA: TGTGCCAGCAGTGAGACAGGGGGCCTTTACGAGCAGTACTTC

size: -
length: 15
J: TRBJ2-2
V: TRBV6-1
D: -
CDR3: CASSEMDSNTGELFF
DNA: TGTGCCAGCAGTGAAATGGACAGCAACACCGGGGAGCTGTTTTTT

size: once
length: 12
J: TRBJ1-5
V: TRBV28
D: -
CDR3: CASRAGGQPQHF
DNA: TGTGCCAGCAGGGCCGGGGGACAGCCCCAGCATTTT

size: -
length: 17
J: TRBJ2-1
V: TRBV11-1
D: TRBD2
CDR3: CASSPTSVAGVSNEQFF
DNA: TGTGCCAGCAGCCCGACCTCTGTAGCGGGGGTCAGCAATGAGCAGTTCTTC

size: few
length: 18
J: TRBJ2-7
V: TRBV6-1
D: TRBD2
CDR3: CASSEASAWTSEIYEQYF
DNA: TGTGCCAGCAGTGAAGCGAGTGCCTGGACTAGCGAAATCTACGAGCAGTACTTC

size: -
length: 16
J: TRBJ2-1
V: TRBV18
D: TRBD1
CDR3: CASSPNQGASYNEQFF
DNA: TGTGCCAGCTCACCGAACCAGGGGGCATCCTACAATGAGCAGTTCTTC

size: -
length: 16
J: TRBJ2-7
V: TRBV5-1
D: -
CDR3: CASSLGDAGQAYEQYF
DNA: TGCGCCAGCAGCTTGGGGGATGCGGGACAAGCCTACGAGCAGTACTTC

size: -
length: 15
J: TRBJ2-7
V: TRBV5-1
D: -
CDR3: CASSLYGDKGREQYF
DNA: TGCGCCAGCAGCTTGTACGGCGACAAGGGTAGGGAGCAGTACTTC

size: -
length: 15
J: TRBJ1-2
V: TRBV4-1
D: -
CDR3: CASSPAGGGSYGYTF
DNA: TGCGCCAGCAGCCCGGCGGGGGGGGGCAGCTATGGCTACACCTTC

size: once
length: 16
J: TRBJ2-7
V: TRBV7-9
D: -
CDR3: CASSYPLGGDSDEQYF
DNA: TGTGCCAGCAGCTACCCATTAGGGGGGGATAGCGACGAGCAGTACTTC

size: -
length: 14
J: TRBJ2-3
V: TRBV18
D: -
CDR3: CASSPGVSTDTQYF
DNA: TGTGCCAGCTCACCAGGGGTTAGCACAGATACGCAGTATTTT

size: -
length: 15
J: TRBJ1-2
V: TRBV7-2
D: TRBD1
CDR3: CASSIGGQGNYGYTF
DNA: TGTGCCAGCAGTATAGGGGGACAGGGTAACTATGGCTACACCTTC

size: few
length: 15
J: TRBJ1-5
V: TRBV10-3
D: TRBD1
CDR3: CAIRGTDYSNQPQHF
DNA: TGTGCCATCAGGGGGACAGATTATAGCAATCAGCCCCAGCATTTT

size: medium-sized
length: 16
J: TRBJ1-2
V: TRBV28
D: TRBD1
CDR3: CASSLSEGGGSYGYTF
DNA: TGTGCCAGCAGTTTATCCGAAGGAGGGGGCAGCTATGGCTACACCTTC

size: once
length: 15
J: TRBJ2-1
V: TRBV6-6
D: TRBD2
CDR3: CASRGTSGSYNEQFF
DNA: TGTGCCAGCAGGGGAACTAGCGGGTCGTACAATGAGCAGTTCTTC

size: -
length: 15
J: TRBJ2-3
V: TRBV5-4
D: TRBD2
CDR3: CASSPEGGSTDTQYF
DNA: TGTGCCAGCAGCCCGGAAGGCGGGAGTACAGATACGCAGTATTTT